The sequence of this T cell receptor (beta chain) was determined in a study of vaccination effects on CD4 cells after COVID-19. Looking at the study overall: Within the ViraFEST assay, antigen-specific CD4+ T cells underwent expansion with viral peptide pools prior to sequencing. After 2 million or so PBMC were placed in each well, they were cultured with approximately 9.4 IU/ml IL-2 and approximately 9.7 ug/ml peptides. General observations from the study: The study, lacking early post-infection timepoints, had few convalescent patients.

TCRdb keeps only in-frame clones here, not all; method: immunoSEQ multiplex PCR. Of 45,000 to 75,000 clones in the sample, 60% to 85% were seen once. Trimming shortened V by 6 bases and J by 5 bases, and 13 bases separated the two germline ends. Germline V lookup: CDR1 KGHSH, CDR2 LQKENI. The CDR3 contains 14 residues. Upon completion of 10 days in culture, CD4+ T cells were isolated. With regard to this clone: What it binds is unknown.

The sequences come from CD4+ T cells from PBMCs cultured without peptide, collected before COVID-19 vaccination. The receptor's source is a human donor who received a COVID-19 vaccine. The chain combines TRBV18 with TRBJ1-4; possibly TRBD1 for D (5 bases). The CDR3 protein is CASSPRAANEKLFF. Written as DNA, the CDR3 is TGTGCCAGCTCTCCCAGGGCGGCCAATGAAAAACTGTTTTTT.